The rows below give T cell receptor beta chains drawn from one sample of a study of blood T cell repertoires in COVID-19. Profiling relied on immunoSEQ multiplex PCR, and the TCRdb table lists in-frame clones only, not all of them. The sample shows tens of thousands of clones, around 81% of them seen only once. Sequencing was performed on peripheral blood. These TCRs come from a human donor in a cohort sampled during active COVID-19. The CDR3 runs from the conserved cysteine through the conserved F or W. Fields, in order: J gene, clone size, V gene, D gene, CDR3 length, CDR3 protein. The D gene is left open where the match is weak. Some rows mark clone size as missing; the rest say once, few, many or name a class of expanded clone.

TRBJ2-3,NA,TRBV6-2/TRBV6-3,TRBD2,16,CASSSGLAGDGDTQYF
TRBJ2-7,NA,TRBV7-9,TRBD1,14,CASSLRTGTYEQYF
TRBJ1-4,NA,TRBV19,TRBD1,15,CASQITGTGDGKLFF
TRBJ2-2,NA,TRBV13,TRBD2,15,CASSHRLAFAGELFF
TRBJ1-2,NA,TRBV27,TRBD1,13,CASSDRGGYGYTF
TRBJ2-7,NA,TRBV21-1,NA,17,CASSAHLRTGGIHEQYF
TRBJ1-5,NA,TRBV5-4,NA,13,CASSWGGGQPQHF
TRBJ2-7,NA,TRBV27,NA,15,CASSLFGLESYEQYF
TRBJ2-2,NA,TRBV28,NA,14,CASSLVGGTGELFF
TRBJ2-7,NA,TRBV30,TRBD2,15,CAWRYVTSGRNKQYF
TRBJ2-7,NA,TRBV19,NA,14,CASSIEDFSYEQYF
TRBJ2-7,NA,TRBV5-1,NA,13,CASSLDVKYEQYF
TRBJ2-1,NA,TRBV7-9,NA,16,CASSTPFESSYNEQFF
TRBJ1-1,few,TRBV7-2,NA,13,CASSLDTGYLAFF
TRBJ2-7,NA,TRBV4-1,TRBD1,17,CASSQDNTGQGVYEQYF
TRBJ2-7,NA,TRBV7-2,TRBD2,15,CASSPLGGGNYEQYF
TRBJ2-7,NA,TRBV27,NA,14,CASSLRGLLGEQYF
TRBJ1-5,NA,TRBV27,NA,18,CASSLFGGGAYYNQPQHF
TRBJ2-1,NA,TRBV19,NA,20,CASSIRLRPSEIRHYNEQFF
TRBJ2-7,NA,TRBV6-5,TRBD2,14,CASSYFLAGGEQYF
TRBJ2-7,NA,TRBV7-8,TRBD1,16,CASSSPTGTAIYEQYF
TRBJ1-4,NA,TRBV2,TRBD1,16,CASSSPGTGGQEKLFF
TRBJ2-2,NA,TRBV5-1,TRBD2,16,CASRIPGRGEAGELFF
TRBJ1-1,NA,TRBV7-3,TRBD1,15,CASSQGQAMNTEAFF
TRBJ1-4,once,TRBV4-1,NA,16,CASSQGSTAVDEKLFF
TRBJ1-1,NA,TRBV6-6,NA,15,CASSPVGLLNTEAFF
TRBJ1-1,NA,TRBV6-5,NA,12,CAGGQLNTEAFF
TRBJ1-1,few,TRBV7-2,NA,13,CASSLVFDKEAFF
TRBJ2-5,many,TRBV27,NA,14,CASSQSSTQETQYF
TRBJ2-7,NA,TRBV19,TRBD2,14,CASSPLAGKYEQYF
TRBJ1-5,NA,TRBV28,NA,16,CASSNGRTISNQPQHF
TRBJ2-1,NA,TRBV29-1,TRBD2,19,CSVELGLAGGRSSYNEQFF
TRBJ1-5,NA,TRBV30,NA,15,CAWSTSGTRTWPQHF
TRBJ2-7,NA,TRBV7-2,TRBD1,15,CASSSEQGASYEQYF
TRBJ2-7,NA,TRBV27,TRBD1,17,CASSPRTRQGGTYEQYF
TRBJ2-7,NA,TRBV6-2/TRBV6-3,TRBD2,16,CASSYPTGTSSYEQYF
TRBJ1-5,NA,TRBV4-3,NA,18,CASSQDYVGRGRDQPQHF
TRBJ2-7,NA,TRBV5-1,NA,13,CASTGSSNYEQYF
TRBJ1-2,NA,TRBV7-2,TRBD1,14,CASSTDRGGYGYTF
TRBJ1-1,few,TRBV5-4,NA,16,CASSPGWARRNTEAFF